Given below is one TCR beta chain in context. This clone was detected only a few times. Its antigen specificity is not known. One base away there is no much larger clone; base qualities are not given. Libraries were constructed by the immunoSEQ multiplex PCR assay. Rearranged TCR beta chain sequences were amplified using the hsTCRB Kit according to the manufacturer's protocol. TCRB libraries were sequenced on an Illumina MiSeq. The study's own analysis went as follows. The kit vendor's proprietary platform handled demultiplexing, trimming and gene mapping. TCRdb stores this immuneACCESS table with in-frame sequences only. Part of the clones is absent; in the studies checked, under half of the shortfall reflects unresolved V genes, and no reason is known for the rest. That table gives V, J and clone size, and the DNA gave D and trimming. The sample data list around 88,000 clones, and about 80% of these were observed just once. The ten largest clones add up to 7.5% of the sample.

According to the germline V gene, CDR1 reads MRHNA and CDR2 reads SNTAGT. V was cut back by 4 bases and J by 2 bases, leaving a gap of 11 bases between them. The CDR3, cysteine through phenylalanine, is 14 amino acids long. Only the CDR3 DNA is retained, 42 bases long and in frame from the first base. The sample is drawn from a study of a mutant IDH1 vaccine in newly diagnosed glioma (dated by TCRdb to 2020 to 2023). In the study overall: Of the approximately 32 treated patients, about 60% were male and approximately 40% were female, and the mean age was roughly 38 years. Peripheral blood was collected at six visits: V03 (baseline), V05, V07, V10, V12 and V13. For exploratory analyses, 25 treated patients had longitudinal TCRB deep sequencing done wherever samples were available. Prior to enrollment, standard therapy consisting of radiotherapy alone, temozolomide alone, or radiochemotherapy with temozolomide had been administered to patients, with the combination being received by most patients. General findings and caveats noted by the study authors: Changes in the top peripheral T cell clonotypes picked up by TCRB sequencing did not appear to be linked to pseudoprogression. PBMC samples for TCRB deep sequencing were selected based on availability. Vaccine-induced immune responses across multiple MHC alleles were detected in about 93% of patients. According to the authors, sample limitations meant that analyses of patient blood samples could not be reproduced.

In light of the paper, this sample's time point label describes: baseline, week 1 (first vaccination visit). Interpreted using the paper, the treatment or condition label stands for: pre-vaccination baseline after standard-of-care therapy. Newly diagnosed WHO grade 3 or 4 IDH1-mutant astrocytomas showing loss of nuclear ATRX were present in the donors. The samples were drawn from NOA16, a multicentre, single-arm, open-label phase I trial in Germany that tested a mutant IDH1 peptide vaccine in humans for the first time. Visit V03 blood draws served as the baseline sample for immunogenicity testing. The DNeasy Blood and Tissue Kit was used to extract genomic DNA from EDTA blood for TCRB sequencing.

Here the sequenced sample was PBMCs, taken from a glioma patient treated with radiotherapy, temozolomide or both. The receptor's source is a man aged 40-50 years with glioma. This receptor chain uses TRBV6-4 and TRBJ1-1; the D gene assignment is ambiguous. The CDR3 reads CASSVESTNTEAFF. Here is the DNA: TGTGCCAGCAGTGTGGAGAGCACAAACACTGAAGCTTTCTTT.